The present T cell receptor beta chain was sequenced within a study of breast tumors, draining lymph nodes, adjacent tissues. Axillary draining lymph nodes of breast cancer patients supplied the node samples. A single record per CDR3 protein comes from TCRdb applying MiXCR to the multiplex PCR reads. This table has some 130,000 distinct CDR3 sequences, 20% to 25% appearing once. CDR3 length equals 15 residues. The germline V gene has CDR1 MNHEY and CDR2 SVGAGI. In the case of this clonotype: A much larger clonotype is one base distant, so this may be a read error.

Sequenced: axillary lymph node tissue. The sequence was obtained from a female donor with breast cancer. Some clones in this sample may be carry-over from other donors' samples. The gene calls are TRBV6-5 and TRBJ2-7; 8 nucleotides line up with TRBD1. The CDR3: CASRAGTGGIYEQCF. CDR3 DNA: TGTGCCAGCAGAGCCGGGACAGGAGGGATCTACGAGCAGTGCTTC.